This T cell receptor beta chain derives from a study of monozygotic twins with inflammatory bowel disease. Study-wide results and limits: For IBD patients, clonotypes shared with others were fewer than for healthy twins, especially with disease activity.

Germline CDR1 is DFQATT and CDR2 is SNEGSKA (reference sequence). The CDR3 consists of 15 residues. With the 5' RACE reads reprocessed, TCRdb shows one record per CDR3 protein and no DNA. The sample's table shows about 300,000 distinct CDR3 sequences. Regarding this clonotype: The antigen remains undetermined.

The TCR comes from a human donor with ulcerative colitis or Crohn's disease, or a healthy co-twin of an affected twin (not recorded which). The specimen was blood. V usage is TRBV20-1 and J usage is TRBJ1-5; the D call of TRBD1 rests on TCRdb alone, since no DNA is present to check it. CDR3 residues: CSATTGQVGNQPQHF.